A selection of T cell receptor beta chains follows, all from one sample in a study of blood T cell repertoires in COVID-19. Profiling relied on immunoSEQ multiplex PCR, and the TCRdb table lists in-frame clones only, not all of them. The sample lists about 190,000 clones, over 80% occurring once. Sample: peripheral blood. Receptors were obtained from a woman aged 55 to 70 with COVID-19, enrolled during active disease. Both conserved end residues are part of each CDR3. The order of the fields is CDR3 protein, CDR3 DNA, J gene, CDR3 length, V gene, clone size, D gene. D genes are given only for firm matches. Expanded clones get a size class; other rows say once, few or many, or leave the size out.

CDR3: CASRPVERTYEQYF
DNA: TGTGCCAGCAGACCAGTCGAGCGGACCTACGAGCAGTACTTC
J: TRBJ2-7
length: 14
V: TRBV5-6
size: -
D: -

CDR3: CATGRDPYNEQFF
DNA: TGTGCCACCGGGCGGGACCCCTACAATGAGCAGTTCTTC
J: TRBJ2-1
length: 13
V: TRBV24-1
size: -
D: -

CDR3: CASSVEGNYGYTF
DNA: TGTGCCAGCAGTGTGGAGGGGAACTATGGCTACACCTTC
J: TRBJ1-2
length: 13
V: TRBV2
size: -
D: -

CDR3: CASSLEASGGVGGYTF
DNA: TGTGCCAGCAGCTTAGAGGCCTCAGGTGGCGTGGGCGGCTACACCTTC
J: TRBJ1-2
length: 16
V: TRBV11-2
size: -
D: -

CDR3: CASSSGPNTGELFF
DNA: TGTGCCAGCAGTTCTGGGCCTAACACCGGGGAGCTGTTTTTT
J: TRBJ2-2
length: 14
V: TRBV6-5
size: -
D: -

CDR3: CATSDRDPAYNEQFF
DNA: TGTGCCACCAGTGACCGAGATCCCGCGTATAATGAGCAGTTCTTC
J: TRBJ2-1
length: 15
V: TRBV24-1
size: -
D: -

CDR3: CSASLAETQYF
DNA: TGCAGTGCTAGCCTAGCCGAGACCCAGTACTTC
J: TRBJ2-5
length: 11
V: TRBV20-1
size: -
D: -

CDR3: CASSLGSGGIYNEQFF
DNA: TGCGCCAGCAGCTTAGGATCCGGGGGGATATACAATGAGCAGTTCTTC
J: TRBJ2-1
length: 16
V: TRBV5-1
size: few
D: TRBD2

CDR3: CASSSRRTEKAFF
DNA: TGTGCCAGCAGCTCAAGAAGGACAGAGAAAGCTTTCTTT
J: TRBJ1-1
length: 13
V: TRBV7-2
size: -
D: -

CDR3: CATSRDIGTDEKLFF
DNA: TGTGCCACCAGCAGAGATATAGGGACAGATGAAAAACTGTTTTTT
J: TRBJ1-4
length: 15
V: TRBV15
size: few
D: TRBD1

CDR3: CASTPRGLQETQYF
DNA: TGTGCCAGTACCCCCCGGGGTCTCCAAGAGACCCAGTACTTC
J: TRBJ2-5
length: 14
V: TRBV19
size: -
D: -

CDR3: CASSLIGDTEAFF
DNA: TGTGCCAGCAGTTTAATCGGGGACACTGAAGCTTTCTTT
J: TRBJ1-1
length: 13
V: TRBV12-3/TRBV12-4
size: once
D: -

CDR3: CASSLRPGYNEQFF
DNA: TGTGCCAGCAGCCTTCGACCGGGATACAATGAGCAGTTCTTC
J: TRBJ2-1
length: 14
V: TRBV16
size: -
D: -

CDR3: CASSPPRGSNYGYTF
DNA: TGTGCCAGCAGCCCCCCCAGGGGGTCTAACTATGGCTACACCTTC
J: TRBJ1-2
length: 15
V: TRBV28
size: -
D: TRBD1

CDR3: CATSSGQGSYEQYF
DNA: TGTGCCACCTCATCGGGACAGGGTTCCTACGAGCAGTACTTC
J: TRBJ2-7
length: 14
V: TRBV24-1
size: -
D: TRBD1

CDR3: CASSKQGRLLNTEAFF
DNA: TGTGCCAGCAGCAAACAAGGAAGACTCCTGAACACTGAAGCTTTCTTT
J: TRBJ1-1
length: 16
V: TRBV21-1
size: -
D: -

CDR3: CASSQLQGNGYTF
DNA: TGTGCCAGCAGCCAGCTACAGGGGAATGGCTACACCTTC
J: TRBJ1-2
length: 13
V: TRBV3-1/TRBV3-2
size: -
D: TRBD1

CDR3: CSGGADTQYF
DNA: TGCAGTGGGGGGGCAGATACGCAGTATTTT
J: TRBJ2-3
length: 10
V: TRBV20-1
size: once
D: -

CDR3: CASSQGASGKSYEQYF
DNA: TGTGCCAGCAGCCAAGGGGCAAGCGGGAAGTCCTACGAGCAGTACTTC
J: TRBJ2-7
length: 16
V: TRBV14
size: -
D: TRBD2

CDR3: CASSEVGQGVDGYTF
DNA: TGTGCCAGCAGTGAAGTAGGACAGGGGGTGGATGGCTACACCTTC
J: TRBJ1-2
length: 15
V: TRBV2
size: -
D: TRBD1